This T cell receptor beta chain was observed in a study of identical twins. This CDR3 has 17 residues. V lost 2 bases, J lost 1 base, and 17 bases lay in between. The donor group consisted entirely of healthy Caucasians. Study conclusions and caveats: The authors drew conclusions from cross-sectional statistical analysis rather than following the same donors. There was an excess of low generation probability in the out-of-frame alpha sequences that twins shared.

TCRdb passed the 5' RACE reads through MiXCR, listing each CDR3 protein once. The table has approximately 500,000 distinct CDR3 sequences, nearly 15% seen once. In this sample, this clonotype turned up a few times. Antigen specificity is unknown. These data were likewise used in another study, on yellow fever vaccine responses in identical twins. That source reports: The T cell response to vaccination in identical twins was reportedly partly convergent and partly personalized.

The sample taken for sequencing was CD4+ T cells sorted from blood. The chain uses TRBV12-3 or TRBV12-4 and TRBJ2-5; a possible D gene is TRBD1 (7 bases). The TCR comes from a woman aged 18-29 years in good health. This CDR3 reads CASSLRGPTSPQETQYF. CDR3 coding DNA: TGTGCCAGCAGTTTAAGGGGGCCAACTAGCCCCCAAGAGACCCAGTACTTC.